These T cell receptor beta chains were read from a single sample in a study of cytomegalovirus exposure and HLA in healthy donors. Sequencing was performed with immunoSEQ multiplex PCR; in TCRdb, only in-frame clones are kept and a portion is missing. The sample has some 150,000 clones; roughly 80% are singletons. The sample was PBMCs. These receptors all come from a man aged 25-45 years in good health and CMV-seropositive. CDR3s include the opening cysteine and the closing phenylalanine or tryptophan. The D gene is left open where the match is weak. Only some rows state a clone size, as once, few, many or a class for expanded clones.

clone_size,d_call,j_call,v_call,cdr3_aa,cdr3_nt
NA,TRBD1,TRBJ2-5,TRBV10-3,CAISAHRDRGPTQETQYF,TGTGCCATCTCCGCACACCGGGACAGGGGGCCCACCCAAGAGACCCAGTACTTC
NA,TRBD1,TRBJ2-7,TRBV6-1,CATTGQGAIEQYF,TGTGCCACCACGGGACAGGGGGCGATCGAGCAGTACTTC
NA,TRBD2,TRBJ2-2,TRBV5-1,CASSISGGNTGELFF,TGCGCCAGCAGTATAAGCGGGGGGAACACCGGGGAGCTGTTTTTT
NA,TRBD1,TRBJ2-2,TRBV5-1,CASRETGLNTGELFF,TGCGCCAGCAGGGAGACAGGGCTTAACACCGGGGAGCTGTTTTTT
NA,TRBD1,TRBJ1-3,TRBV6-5,CASSNGQGRNTIYF,TGTGCCAGCAGCAACGGACAGGGTCGAAACACCATATATTTT
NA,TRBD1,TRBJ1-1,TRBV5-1,CASSLEGTGSEAFF,TGCGCCAGCAGCTTGGAGGGGACAGGGTCTGAAGCTTTCTTT
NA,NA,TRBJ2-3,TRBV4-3,CASSQPPLPRRIGTDTQYF,TGCGCCAGCAGCCAACCTCCCCTACCACGGAGAATAGGCACAGATACGCAGTATTTT
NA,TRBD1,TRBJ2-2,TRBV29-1,CSVLTGDIVDTGELFF,TGCAGCGTATTGACAGGGGATATTGTTGACACCGGGGAGCTGTTTTTT
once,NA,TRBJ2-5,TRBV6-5,CASSYSMRETQYF,TGTGCCAGCAGTTACTCGATGAGAGAGACCCAGTACTTC
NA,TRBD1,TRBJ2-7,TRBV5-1,CASSAQQGAVYEQYF,TGCGCCAGCTCGGCCCAACAGGGGGCGGTCTACGAGCAGTACTTC
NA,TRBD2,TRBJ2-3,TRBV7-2,CASSLGYGGITDTQYF,TGTGCCAGCAGCTTAGGTTACGGGGGGATAACAGATACGCAGTATTTT
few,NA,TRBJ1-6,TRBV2,CASSEEVEDSPLHF,TGTGCCAGCAGTGAAGAGGTGGAGGATTCACCCCTCCACTTT
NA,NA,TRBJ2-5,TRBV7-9,CASSLDFQLRETQYF,TGTGCCAGCAGCCTTGACTTCCAGCTCCGGGAGACCCAGTACTTC
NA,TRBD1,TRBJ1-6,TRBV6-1,CASSGTGGYNSPLHF,TGTGCCAGCAGTGGGACAGGGGGTTATAATTCACCCCTCCACTTT
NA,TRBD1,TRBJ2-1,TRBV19,CASSMTGGAYNEQFF,TGTGCCAGTAGTATGACAGGGGGCGCCTACAATGAGCAGTTCTTC
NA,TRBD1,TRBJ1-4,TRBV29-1,CSVGGGQYEKLFF,TGCAGCGTCGGGGGGGGACAGTATGAAAAACTGTTTTTT
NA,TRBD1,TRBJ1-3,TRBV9,CASKKTGSGNTIYF,TGTGCCAGCAAAAAGACAGGGTCTGGAAACACCATATATTTT
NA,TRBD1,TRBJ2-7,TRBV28,CASSLPPGQGPYEQYF,TGTGCCAGCAGCCTACCTCCGGGACAGGGCCCCTACGAGCAGTACTTC
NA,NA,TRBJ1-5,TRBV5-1,CASSLGTYNQPQHF,TGCGCCAGCAGCTTGGGAACCTATAATCAGCCCCAGCATTTT
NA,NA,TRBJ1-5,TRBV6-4,CASTPWTVRGQPQHF,TGTGCCAGCACTCCCTGGACCGTACGCGGGCAGCCCCAGCATTTT
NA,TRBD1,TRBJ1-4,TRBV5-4,CASSRPPTGRKEKLFF,TGTGCCAGCAGCCGACCGCCGACAGGGAGAAAAGAAAAACTGTTTTTT
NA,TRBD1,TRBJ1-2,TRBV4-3,CASSPGQDIYGYTF,TGCGCCAGCAGCCCGGGACAGGATATCTATGGCTACACCTTC
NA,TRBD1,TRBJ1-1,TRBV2,CAIGRGQGTEAFF,TGTGCCATTGGAAGGGGACAGGGAACGGAAGCTTTCTTT
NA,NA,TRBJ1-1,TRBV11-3,CASSLGGSNTEAFF,TGTGCCAGCAGCTTAGGAGGATCGAACACTGAAGCTTTCTTT
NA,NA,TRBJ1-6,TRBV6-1,CASSEVKSPLHF,TGTGCCAGCAGTGAAGTCAAATCACCCCTCCACTTT
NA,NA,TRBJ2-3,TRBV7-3,CASSLSGWGITDTQYF,TGTGCCAGCAGCTTATCGGGTTGGGGCATCACAGATACGCAGTATTTT
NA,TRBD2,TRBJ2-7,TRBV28,CATSGGVAYEQYF,TGTGCCACTAGCGGGGGGGTCGCCTACGAGCAGTACTTC
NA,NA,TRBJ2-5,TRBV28,CASSSGGRNQYF,TGTGCCAGCAGTTCCGGTGGGAGAAACCAGTACTTC
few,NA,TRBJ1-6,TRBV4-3,CASSQAGIPYNSPLHF,TGCGCCAGCAGCCAAGCCGGGATCCCCTATAATTCACCCCTCCACTTT
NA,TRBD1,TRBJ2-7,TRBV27,CASSWGQGSPYEQYF,TGTGCCAGCAGTTGGGGACAGGGATCCCCCTACGAGCAGTACTTC
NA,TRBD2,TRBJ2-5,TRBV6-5,CASSYSPGGAAETQYF,TGTGCCAGCAGTTACTCCCCCGGGGGGGCCGCAGAGACCCAGTACTTC
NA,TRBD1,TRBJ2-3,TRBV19,CASSSGQGAYRDTQYF,TGTGCCAGTAGTAGCGGACAGGGGGCGTATAGAGATACGCAGTATTTT
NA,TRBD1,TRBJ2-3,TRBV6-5,CASSYGTGSTDTQYF,TGTGCCAGCAGTTACGGGACAGGGAGCACAGATACGCAGTATTTT
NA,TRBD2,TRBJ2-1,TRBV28,CASQRGGRPGSHEQFF,TGTGCCAGTCAGCGGGGGGGCCGTCCGGGCAGCCATGAGCAGTTCTTC
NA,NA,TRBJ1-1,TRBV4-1,CASSQVGRVPEAFF,TGCGCCAGCAGCCAAGTCGGCAGGGTACCTGAAGCTTTCTTT
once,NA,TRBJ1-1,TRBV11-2,CASSFRPGLNTEAFF,TGTGCCAGCAGCTTCCGCCCGGGACTAAACACTGAAGCTTTCTTT
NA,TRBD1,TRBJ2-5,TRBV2,CASSEGTVETQYF,TGTGCCAGCAGTGAGGGGACAGTTGAGACCCAGTACTTC
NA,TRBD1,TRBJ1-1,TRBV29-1,CSGTGVGTEAFF,TGCAGCGGTACAGGGGTGGGTACTGAAGCTTTCTTT
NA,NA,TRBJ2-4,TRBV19,CASSTQGSLKGKNIQYF,TGTGCCAGTAGTACACAAGGGAGTTTGAAAGGCAAAAACATTCAGTACTTC
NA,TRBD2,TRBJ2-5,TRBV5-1,CASSLRGLAGGQETQYF,TGCGCCAGCAGCTTGCGGGGACTAGCGGGGGGGCAAGAGACCCAGTACTTC
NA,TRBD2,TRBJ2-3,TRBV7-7,CASSMTSGGADTQYF,TGTGCCAGCAGCATGACTAGCGGGGGGGCAGATACGCAGTATTTT
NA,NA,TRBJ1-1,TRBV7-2,CASRSGLLNTEAFF,TGTGCCAGCAGGTCAGGGTTGCTGAACACTGAAGCTTTCTTT
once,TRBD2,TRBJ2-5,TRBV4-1,CASSQEGSGEMETQYF,TGCGCCAGCAGCCAAGAAGGTAGCGGGGAGATGGAGACCCAGTACTTC
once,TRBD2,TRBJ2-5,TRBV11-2,CASSLRRTSGGEWETQYF,TGTGCCAGCAGCTTACGGCGGACTAGCGGGGGGGAGTGGGAGACCCAGTACTTC
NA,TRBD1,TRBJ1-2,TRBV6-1,CASSEGQGGLGYGYTF,TGTGCCAGCAGTGAGGGACAGGGGGGATTAGGGTATGGCTACACCTTC
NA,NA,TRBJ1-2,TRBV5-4,CASSIPNPYGYTF,TGTGCCAGCAGCATCCCCAATCCATATGGCTACACCTTC
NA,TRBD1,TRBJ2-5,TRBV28,CASSTGTGVSAQYF,TGTGCCAGCAGTACCGGGACAGGGGTTTCGGCCCAGTACTTC
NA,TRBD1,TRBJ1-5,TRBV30,CAWSEGGADNQPQHF,TGTGCCTGGAGTGAAGGGGGCGCCGACAATCAGCCCCAGCATTTT
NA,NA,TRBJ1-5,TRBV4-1,CASSQESGWSNQPQHF,TGCGCCAGCAGCCAAGAGTCAGGTTGGAGCAATCAGCCCCAGCATTTT
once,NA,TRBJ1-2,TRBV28,CASKGGSYGYTF,TGTGCCAGCAAAGGGGGAAGCTATGGCTACACCTTC
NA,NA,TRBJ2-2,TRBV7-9,CASSPGWWELFF,TGTGCCAGCAGCCCCGGGTGGTGGGAGCTGTTTTTT
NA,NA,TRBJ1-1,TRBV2,CASSEFQGLSPEAFF,TGTGCCAGCAGTGAATTTCAGGGACTCAGCCCTGAAGCTTTCTTT
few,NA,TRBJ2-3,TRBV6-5,CASRFGQRTDTQYF,TGTGCCAGCAGATTTGGACAACGCACAGATACGCAGTATTTT
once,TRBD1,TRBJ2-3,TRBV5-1,CASSFSGGANTDTQYF,TGCGCCAGCAGCTTCTCAGGGGGCGCGAACACGGATACGCAGTATTTT
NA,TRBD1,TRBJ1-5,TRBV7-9,CASSLGQREGNQPQHF,TGTGCCAGCAGCCTGGGACAGCGTGAGGGCAATCAGCCCCAGCATTTT
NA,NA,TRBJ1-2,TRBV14,CASSQGASYGYTF,TGTGCCAGCAGCCAAGGGGCAAGTTATGGCTACACCTTC
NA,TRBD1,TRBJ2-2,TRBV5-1,CASSLAQGAAGELFF,TGCGCCAGCAGCTTGGCCCAGGGGGCGGCCGGGGAGCTGTTTTTT
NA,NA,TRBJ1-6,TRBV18,CASSPGIQGQNSPLHF,TGTGCCAGCTCACCAGGGATACAGGGTCAGAATTCACCCCTCCACTTT
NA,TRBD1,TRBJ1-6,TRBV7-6,CASSLEAGGNSPLHF,TGTGCCAGCAGCTTAGAAGCAGGGGGAAATTCACCCCTCCACTTT
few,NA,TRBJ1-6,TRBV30,CAWRRTSGPLHF,TGTGCCTGGAGAAGGACTTCGGGACCCCTCCACTTT